This record covers a single T cell receptor (beta chain). With 3 bases removed from V and 3 bases from J, the gap between germline ends came to 6 bases. The CDR3 is 12 residues long. Germline V CDR1 and CDR2: SGHDT, YYEEEE. The sample comes from a study of cytomegalovirus exposure and HLA in healthy donors. Sequenced by immunoSEQ multiplex PCR; TCRdb stores in-frame clones only, minus some. The data hold more than 70,000 clones, with 90% to 96% observed a single time. V and J are TRBV5-6 and TRBJ1-1; D perhaps matches TRBD1 (5 bases). The TCR sequence derives from a man between 18 and 29 years old in good health and CMV-seropositive. The sample taken for sequencing was PBMCs. DNA of the CDR3: TGTGCCAGCAGCTCGGGGGACACTGAAGCTTTCTTT. Amino acid sequence: CASSSGDTEAFF.